The sequence of this TCR beta chain was determined in a study of blood T cell repertoires in COVID-19. Study details: The study drew acute and convalescent COVID-19 samples from the United States, Italy and Spain.

Authors' analysis steps: Amplified reference gene primers provided the basis for estimating nucleated cell counts. Only in-frame clones appear in the TCRdb table, and some are missing; sequencing was by immunoSEQ multiplex PCR. That table is the source of V, J and clone size, and D and trimming were worked out from the DNA. The repertoire has about 190,000 clones, approximately 88% of them found once; the top ten carry around 6.6%. Germline values: CDR1 ENHRY, CDR2 SYGVKD. Trimming pared 4 bases from V and 6 bases from J, leaving 16 bases between. CDR3 length equals 15 residues. The chain joins TRBV10-3 to TRBJ2-1; D not certain. Specimen: peripheral blood. The source is a man aged 40-55 years with acute or convalescent COVID-19. In nucleotides, the CDR3 is TGTGCCATCAGTGGGTATCGGGTCGGTAGCAATGAGCAGTTCTTC. Protein sequence: CAISGYRVGSNEQFF.